The next 12 T cell receptor beta chains were all read from a single sample in a study of identical twins. TCRdb redid the calling of the 5' RACE reads with MiXCR, one entry per CDR3 protein. The table includes around 690,000 distinct CDR3 sequences, 21% detected once. These same records also appear under a second study, on T cells expressing NK-cell markers.

Sequencing was done on a sample of PBMCs. Every receptor here comes from a woman younger than 35 in good health.

CDR3 loop: CASSPHPTSGRAVDTQYF. The CDR3 bases are TGTGCCAGCAGTCCACACCCTACTAGCGGGAGGGCCGTCGATACGCAGTATTTT. The genes are TRBV2 and TRBJ2-3; 13 nucleotides line up with TRBD2. Germline V gene data show CDR1 as SNHLY and CDR2 as FYNNEI. Trimming at V came to 5 bases and at J to 6 bases, leaving 14 bases not matched to a gene. This CDR3 contains 18 residues.

This chain uses TRBV2 with TRBJ2-1; D call uncertain. The V gene lost 6 bases and the J gene lost 1 base, with 4 bases spanning the gap. From germline, CDR1 is SNHLY and CDR2 FYNNEI. The CDR3 consists of 12 residues. CDR3 coding DNA: TGTGCCAGCAGGAAATCCTACAATGAGCAGTTCTTC. Its protein product is CASRKSYNEQFF.

The chain employs TRBV29-1 and TRBJ2-7, with D hard to call. Deletions cut 5 bases from V and 2 bases from J, with 4 bases between. CDR3 size: 10 residues. Per germline, CDR1 SQVTM and CDR2 ANQGSEA. As DNA, the CDR3 is TGCAGCGTTCAGACCTACGAGCAGTACTTC. This translates into CSVQTYEQYF.

The chain has TRBV13 and TRBJ2-7; D uncertain. CDR1 and CDR2 from the germline V gene are PRHDT and FYEKMQ (reference sequence). V lost 10 bases to trimming and J lost 3 bases, with 34 bases between them. CDR3 length: 19 residues. CDR3 protein: CAITITGGYLQLSRYEQYF. The CDR3 DNA reads as TGTGCCATCACCATAACTGGTGGGTACCTTCAGCTGTCCCGCTACGAGCAGTACTTC.

Comment on this clonotype: This may be a read error, as it is one base from a much larger clone. The CDR3 DNA reads TGTGCCAGCGGCTTAGCGATATCCTACGAGCAGTACTTC. Encoded protein: CASGLAISYEQYF. The chain joins TRBV7-2 to TRBJ2-7; perhaps TRBD2 as D (5 bases). The V gene's germline CDR1 is SGHTA and CDR2 FQGNSA. This CDR3 has 13 residues.

The chain joins TRBV11-3 to TRBJ2-2; TRBD2 might be the D (6 bases). CDR1 is SGHNT and CDR2 is YENEEA in the germline V gene. V lost 1 base, J lost 5 bases, and 11 bases lay in between. This CDR3 comprises 15 residues. In DNA, the CDR3 is TGTGCCAGCAGCTTAGTCGGGGGTGAAACCGGGGAGCTGTTTTTT. This codes for CASSLVGGETGELFF. Full variable domain (rest looked up from reference TRBV11-3 and TRBJ2-2): EAGVVQSPRYKIIEKKQPVAFWCNPISGHNTLYWYLQNLGQGPELLIRYENEEAVDDSQLPKDRFSAERLKGVDSTLKIQPAELGDSAVYLCASSLVGGETGELFFGEGSRLTVL.

This chain joins TRBV7-2 and TRBJ2-1; D unclear. Trimming shortened V by 5 bases and J by 9 bases, and 14 bases separated the two germline ends. In germline, CDR1 is SGHTA, CDR2 FQGNSA. The CDR3 is 13 residues long. CDR3 coding DNA: TGTGCCAGCAGCCCTGGGATGGGTGGTGAGCAGTTCTTC. This translates into CASSPGMGGEQFF. Looking up the rest from reference TRBV7-2 and TRBJ2-1 gives the full variable domain: GAGVSQSPSNKVTEKGKDVELRCDPISGHTALYWYRQSLGQGLEFLIYFQGNSAPDKSGLPSDRFSAERTGGSVSTLTIQRTQQEDSAVYLCASSPGMGGEQFFGPGTRLTVL.

The table lists this clonotype with a few counts. The CDR3 nucleotides are TGTGCCAGCAGCTCCCCTTCCGCCAGCTGGGGTCTCACAGATACGCAGTATTTT. Its protein product is CASSSPSASWGLTDTQYF. The rearrangement links TRBV11-2 to TRBJ2-3; D not certain. The CDR3 has 18 residues. V was cut by 4 bases and J by 2 bases, with 22 bases left in between. CDR1 is SGHAT, CDR2 FQNNGV, per germline.

The chain uses TRBV5-6 and TRBJ2-3; D gene ambiguous. The CDR3 extends over 13 amino acids. CDR1 is SGHDT and CDR2 is YYEEEE in the germline V gene. V was cut by 6 bases and J by 2 bases, with 10 bases left in between. The DNA of the CDR3 is TGTGCCAGCATCCAGACACTCACAGATACGCAGTATTTT. Protein product: CASIQTLTDTQYF. Combining the CDR3 with reference TRBV5-6 and TRBJ2-3 gives the whole variable domain DAGVTQSPTHLIKTRGQQVTLRCSPKSGHDTVSWYQQALGQGPQFIFQYYEEEERQRGNFPDRFSGHQFPNYSSELNVNALLLGDSALYLCASIQTLTDTQYFGPGTRLTVL.

The chain joins TRBV27 to TRBJ2-3; D is undetermined. This CDR3 spans 15 amino acids. Germline V gives CDR1 MNHEY, CDR2 SMNVEV (reference sequence). V shed 6 bases and J shed 1 base, with 14 bases lying between them. The CDR3 sequence: CASSPGKTRTDTQYF. The CDR3 nucleotides read TGTGCCAGCAGCCCCGGAAAGACACGCACAGATACGCAGTATTTT.

This clonotype was picked up a small number of times. The chain joins TRBV4-3 to TRBJ1-2; no clear D. The CDR3 runs to 12 residues. With 3 bases removed from V and 1 base from J, the gap between germline ends came to 3 bases. Germline CDR1 reads LGHNA; CDR2 reads YSLEER. The CDR3, as DNA: TGCGCCAGCAGCCACCTTAACTATGGCTACACCTTC. As protein: CASSHLNYGYTF.

The CDR3 loop is CASSLTADYEQYF. The CDR3 coding sequence is TGTGCCAGCAGCTTAACGGCCGACTACGAGCAGTACTTC. The chain joins TRBV13 to TRBJ2-7; D call uncertain. Germline V gene sequence: CDR1 PRHDT, CDR2 FYEKMQ (reference sequence). Trimming removed 2 bases at V and 3 bases at J, with 8 bases between. The CDR3 spans 13 residues.